Sequencing of this TCR beta chain was carried out in a study of CD8 T cells in ankylosing spondylitis. Broader study findings: Enrichment of disease-linked clones was reportedly significant in matched ankylosing spondylitis synovial fluid.

With 3 bases removed from V and 1 base from J, the gap between germline ends came to 12 bases. The CDR3 loop spans 15 amino acids. Per germline, CDR1 SGHVS and CDR2 FQNEAQ. Each CDR3 protein gets one entry after TCRdb re-called the 5' RACE reads with MiXCR. The sample consists of around 340,000 distinct CDR3 sequences, about 14% of them appearing once. This clonotype was seen at least ten times. Its antigen is undetermined. The V call is TRBV7-8, the J call TRBJ1-1; perhaps TRBD1 as D (5 bases). The origin of this receptor is a male donor with ankylosing spondylitis or in good health (not recorded which). Sequenced sample: blood, either unsorted or a sorted T cell fraction (not recorded which). The CDR3 region is CASSLVAGTNTEAFF. The CDR3 DNA is TGTGCCAGCAGCTTGGTTGCCGGGACGAACACTGAAGCTTTCTTT.